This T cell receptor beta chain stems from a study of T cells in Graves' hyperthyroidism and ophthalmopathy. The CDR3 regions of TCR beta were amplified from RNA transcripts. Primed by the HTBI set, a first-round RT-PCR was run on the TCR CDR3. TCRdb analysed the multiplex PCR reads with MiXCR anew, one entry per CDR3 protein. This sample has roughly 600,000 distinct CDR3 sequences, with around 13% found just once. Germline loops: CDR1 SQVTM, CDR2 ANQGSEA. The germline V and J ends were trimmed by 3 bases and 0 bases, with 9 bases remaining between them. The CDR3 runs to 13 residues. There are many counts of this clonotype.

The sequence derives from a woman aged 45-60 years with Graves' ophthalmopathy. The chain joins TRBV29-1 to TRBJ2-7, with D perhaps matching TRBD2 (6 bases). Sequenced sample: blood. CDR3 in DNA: TGCAGCGTTGACGGCGGGAACTCCTACGAGCAGTACTTC. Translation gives CSVDGGNSYEQYF.